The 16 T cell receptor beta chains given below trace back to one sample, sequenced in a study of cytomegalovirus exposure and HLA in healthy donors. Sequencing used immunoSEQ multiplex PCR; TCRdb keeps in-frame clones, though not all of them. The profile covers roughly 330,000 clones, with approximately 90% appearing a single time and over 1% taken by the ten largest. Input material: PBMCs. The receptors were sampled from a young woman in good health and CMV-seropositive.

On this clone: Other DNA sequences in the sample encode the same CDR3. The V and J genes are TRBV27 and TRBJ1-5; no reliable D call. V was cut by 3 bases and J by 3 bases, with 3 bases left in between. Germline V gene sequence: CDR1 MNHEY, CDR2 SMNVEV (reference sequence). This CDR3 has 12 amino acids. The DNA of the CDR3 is TGTGCCAGCAGTTTCCTCAATCAGCCCCAGCATTTT. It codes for CASSFLNQPQHF.

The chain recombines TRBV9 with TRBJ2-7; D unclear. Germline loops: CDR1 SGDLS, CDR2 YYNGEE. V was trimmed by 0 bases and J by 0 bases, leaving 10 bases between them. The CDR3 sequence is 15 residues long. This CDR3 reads CASSVGGLLSYEQYF. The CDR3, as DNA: TGTGCCAGCAGCGTAGGAGGCTTACTCTCCTACGAGCAGTACTTC. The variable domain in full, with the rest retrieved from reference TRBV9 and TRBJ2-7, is DSGVTQTPKHLITATGQRVTLRCSPRSGDLSVYWYQQSLDQGLQFLIQYYNGEERAKGNILERFSAQQFPDLHSELNLSSLELGDSALYFCASSVGGLLSYEQYFGPGTRLTVT.

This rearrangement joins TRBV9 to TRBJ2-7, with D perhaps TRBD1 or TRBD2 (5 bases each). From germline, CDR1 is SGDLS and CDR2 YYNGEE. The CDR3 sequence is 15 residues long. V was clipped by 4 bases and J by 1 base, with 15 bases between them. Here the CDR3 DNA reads TGTGCCAGCAGCACAAGAGGTGGGGGTTCCTACGAGCAGTACTTC. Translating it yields CASSTRGGGSYEQYF.

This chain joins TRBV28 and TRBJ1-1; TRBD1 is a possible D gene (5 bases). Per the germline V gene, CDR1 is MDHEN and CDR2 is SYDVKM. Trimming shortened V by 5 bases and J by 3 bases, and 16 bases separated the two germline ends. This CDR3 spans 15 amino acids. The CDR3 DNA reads TGTGCCAGCAGTCAGCCGACAGTGGCGTACACTGAAGCTTTCTTT. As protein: CASSQPTVAYTEAFF.

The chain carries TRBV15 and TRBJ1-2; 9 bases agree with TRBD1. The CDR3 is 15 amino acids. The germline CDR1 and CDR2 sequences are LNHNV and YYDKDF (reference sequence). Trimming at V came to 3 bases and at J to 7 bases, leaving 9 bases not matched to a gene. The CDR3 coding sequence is TGTGCCACCAGCAGGGGGGGACAGGGAAGGGGTGGCTACACCTTC. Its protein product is CATSRGGQGRGGYTF. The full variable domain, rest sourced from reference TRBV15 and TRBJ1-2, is DAMVIQNPRYQVTQFGKPVTLSCSQTLNHNVMYWYQQKSSQAPKLLFHYYDKDFNNEADTPDNFQSRRPNTSFCFLDIRSPGLGDTAMYLCATSRGGQGRGGYTFGSGTRLTVV.

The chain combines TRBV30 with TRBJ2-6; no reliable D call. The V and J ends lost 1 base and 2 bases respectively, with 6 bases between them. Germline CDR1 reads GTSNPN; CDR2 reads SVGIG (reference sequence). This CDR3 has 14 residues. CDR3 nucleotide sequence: TGTGCCTGGAGTGAGGGTACTGGGGCCAACGTCCTGACTTTC. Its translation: CAWSEGTGANVLTF.

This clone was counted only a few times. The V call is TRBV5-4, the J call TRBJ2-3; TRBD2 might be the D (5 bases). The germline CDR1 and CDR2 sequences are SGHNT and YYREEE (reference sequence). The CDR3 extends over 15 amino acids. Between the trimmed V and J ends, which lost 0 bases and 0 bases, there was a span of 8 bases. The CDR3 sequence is CASSLGGGSTDTQYF. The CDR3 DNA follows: TGTGCCAGCAGCTTGGGCGGCGGGAGCACAGATACGCAGTATTTT.

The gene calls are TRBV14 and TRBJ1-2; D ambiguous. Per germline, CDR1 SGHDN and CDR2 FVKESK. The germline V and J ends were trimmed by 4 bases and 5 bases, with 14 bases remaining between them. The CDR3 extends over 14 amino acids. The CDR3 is CASSPAGVAYGYTF. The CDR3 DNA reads TGTGCCAGCAGCCCGGCCGGGGTGGCATATGGCTACACCTTC.

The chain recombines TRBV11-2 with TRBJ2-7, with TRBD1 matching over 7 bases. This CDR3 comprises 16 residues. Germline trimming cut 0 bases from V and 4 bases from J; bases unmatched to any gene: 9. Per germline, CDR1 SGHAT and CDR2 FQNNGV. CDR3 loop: CASSLDLTGLRYEQYF. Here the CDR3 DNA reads TGTGCCAGCAGCTTAGATTTGACAGGGCTTAGATACGAGCAGTACTTC. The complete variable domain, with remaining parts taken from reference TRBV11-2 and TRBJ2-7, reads EAGVAQSPRYKIIEKRQSVAFWCNPISGHATLYWYQQILGQGPKLLIQFQNNGVVDDSQLPKDRFSAERLKGVDSTLKIQPAKLEDSAVYLCASSLDLTGLRYEQYFGPGTRLTVT.

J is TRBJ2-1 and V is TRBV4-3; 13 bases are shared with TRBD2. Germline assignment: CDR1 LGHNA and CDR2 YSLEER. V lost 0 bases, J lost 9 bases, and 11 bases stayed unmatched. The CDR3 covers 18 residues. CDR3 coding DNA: TGCGCCAGCAGCCAAGATTGGGGACTAGCGGGGCCCGGGGGTGAGCAGTTCTTC. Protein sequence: CASSQDWGLAGPGGEQFF.

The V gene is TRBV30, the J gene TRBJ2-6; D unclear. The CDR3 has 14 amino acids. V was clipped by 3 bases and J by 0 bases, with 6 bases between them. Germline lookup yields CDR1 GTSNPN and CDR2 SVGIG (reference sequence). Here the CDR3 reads CAWSGTSGANVLTF. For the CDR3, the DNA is TGTGCCTGGAGCGGCACCTCTGGGGCCAACGTCCTGACTTTC.

The CDR3 spells CASSLWHPNEQFF. As DNA, the CDR3 is TGTGCCAGCAGCTTATGGCATCCCAATGAGCAGTTCTTC. This chain joins TRBV7-2 and TRBJ2-1; the D is unclear. CDR1 SGHTA and CDR2 FQGNSA come from the germline V gene. The CDR3 covers 13 residues. V gave up 2 bases and J gave up 6 bases, with 8 bases separating them.

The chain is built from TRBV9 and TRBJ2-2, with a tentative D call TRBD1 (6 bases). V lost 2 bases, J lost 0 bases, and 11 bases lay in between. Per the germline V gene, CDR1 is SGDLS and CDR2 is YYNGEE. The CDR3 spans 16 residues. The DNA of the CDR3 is TGTGCCAGCAGCGTTCAGGGGATTCCGAACACCGGGGAGCTGTTTTTT. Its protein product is CASSVQGIPNTGELFF.

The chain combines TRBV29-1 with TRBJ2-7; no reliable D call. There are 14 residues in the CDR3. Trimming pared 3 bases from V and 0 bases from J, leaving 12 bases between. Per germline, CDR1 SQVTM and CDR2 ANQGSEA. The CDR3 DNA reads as TGCAGCGTTGATGAGTCCAGCTTCTCCTACGAGCAGTACTTC. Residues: CSVDESSFSYEQYF.

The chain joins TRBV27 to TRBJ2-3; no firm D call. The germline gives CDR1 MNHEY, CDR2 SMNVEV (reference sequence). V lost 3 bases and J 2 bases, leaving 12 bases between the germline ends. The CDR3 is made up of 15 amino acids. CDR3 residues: CASSFVGPPTDTQYF. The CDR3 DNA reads TGTGCCAGCAGTTTCGTAGGCCCGCCCACAGATACGCAGTATTTT.

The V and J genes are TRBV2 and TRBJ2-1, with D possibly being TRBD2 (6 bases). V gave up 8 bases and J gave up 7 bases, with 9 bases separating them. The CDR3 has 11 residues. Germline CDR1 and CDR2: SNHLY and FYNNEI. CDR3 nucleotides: TGTGCCAGCTATAGCGGAAATGAGCAGTTCTTC. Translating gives CASYSGNEQFF.